The 27 T cell receptor beta chains reported below all come from one sample, sequenced in a study of OX40 agonist ivuxolimab in advanced cancers. TCRdb's copy holds only in-frame clones and misses some; the assay was immunoSEQ multiplex PCR. The sample carries around 76,000 clones, approximately 95% recorded once. Sequencing used CD4+ or CD8+ T cells sorted from blood, obtained in a trial of the OX40 agonist ivuxolimab. The receptors here all came from an adult with an advanced solid tumor such as melanoma, head and neck, liver or kidney cancer.

V usage is TRBV7-9 and J usage is TRBJ1-5, with a possible D match to TRBD1 (5 bases). V lost 5 bases, J lost 4 bases, and 12 bases lay in between. CDR3 length: 14 amino acids. The germline gives CDR1 SEHNR, CDR2 FQNEAQ (reference sequence). CDR3 sequence reads: CASSRDGLNQPQHF. The CDR3 DNA reads TGTGCCAGCAGCAGGGACGGCCTAAATCAGCCCCAGCATTTT. The whole variable domain, filled in from reference TRBV7-9 and TRBJ1-5, reads DTGVSQNPRHKITKRGQNVTFRCDPISEHNRLYWYRQTLGQGPEFLTYFQNEAQLEKSRLLSDRFSAERPKGSFSTLEIQRTEQGDSAMYLCASSRDGLNQPQHFGDGTRLSIL.

This clone has a single count. The rearrangement links TRBV6-5 to TRBJ2-7; D is perhaps TRBD1 (6 bases). The CDR3 covers 13 residues. Germline CDR1 reads MNHEY; CDR2 reads SVGAGI. The V gene lost 7 bases and the J gene lost 5 bases, with 15 bases spanning the gap. The CDR3 reads CASTGGRGDEQYF. CDR3 DNA: TGTGCCAGCACCGGTGGCAGGGGAGACGAGCAGTACTTC.

This chain uses TRBV19 with TRBJ1-3, with D unclear. V was cut by 3 bases and J by 0 bases, with 12 bases left in between. Germline CDR1 is LNHDA and CDR2 is SQIVND (reference sequence). The CDR3 covers 16 residues. The CDR3 loop is CASSILGYGSGNTIYF. The CDR3 DNA reads TGTGCCAGTAGTATCCTTGGCTATGGCTCTGGAAACACCATATATTTT.

This clone was picked up one time. This rearrangement joins TRBV4-1 to TRBJ2-2; unclear D gene. V lost 2 bases and J 4 bases, leaving 5 bases between the germline ends. Germline V gives CDR1 MGHRA, CDR2 YSYEKL. CDR3 length equals 13 residues. In nucleotides, the CDR3 is TGCGCCAGCAGCCAAACTATCACCGGGGAGCTGTTTTTT. Its protein product is CASSQTITGELFF.

This chain joins TRBV28 and TRBJ2-1; D gene ambiguous. This CDR3 contains 13 residues. The germline gives CDR1 MDHEN, CDR2 SYDVKM. Between the trimmed V and J ends, which lost 3 bases and 7 bases, there was a span of 10 bases. DNA for the CDR3: TGTGCCAGCAGTTTTCTGTCAGGAAATGAGCAGTTCTTC. It yields the protein CASSFLSGNEQFF.

This chain links TRBV9 with TRBJ2-7; the match to TRBD2 covers 9 bases. With V trimmed by 3 bases and J by 3 bases, 7 bases remained unmatched. The CDR3 extends over 15 amino acids. Germline lookup yields CDR1 SGDLS and CDR2 YYNGEE. CDR3 sequence reads: CASSGGTSHLYEQYF. In DNA form, the CDR3 reads TGTGCCAGCAGCGGCGGGACTAGCCATCTCTACGAGCAGTACTTC.

This rearrangement joins TRBV27 to TRBJ1-2; the match to TRBD1 covers 10 bases. In germline, CDR1 is MNHEY, CDR2 SMNVEV (reference sequence). The CDR3 is made up of 14 amino acids. After removal of 3 bases from V and 3 bases from J, the junction contained 1 base not matched to a gene. CDR3 sequence: CASSLDRGYYGYTF. CDR3 bases: TGTGCCAGCAGTTTGGACAGGGGGTACTATGGCTACACCTTC.

The rearrangement uses TRBV7-9 and TRBJ2-2; TRBD1 is a possible D gene (6 bases). V was trimmed by 5 bases and J by 1 base, leaving 11 bases between them. This CDR3 spans 15 amino acids. Germline CDR1 SEHNR, CDR2 FQNEAQ (reference sequence). The DNA for the CDR3 is TGTGCCAGCAGCCCCCAGGACAGGAACACCGGGGAGCTGTTTTTT. Residues: CASSPQDRNTGELFF.

The chain has TRBV5-1 and TRBJ2-3; tentatively, D is TRBD1 or TRBD2 (5 bases each). CDR1 and CDR2 from the germline V gene are SGHRS and YFSETQ. The CDR3 extends over 14 amino acids. The V end was cut by 2 bases, the J end by 2 bases, with 9 bases between. The CDR3 coding sequence is TGCGCCAGCAGCTTCGAGGGGACCACAGATACGCAGTATTTT. It is translated as CASSFEGTTDTQYF.

The table lists this clone with a count of one. This rearrangement joins TRBV19 to TRBJ1-1, with TRBD1 matching 10 bases. J was trimmed by 4 bases and V by 1 base; bases with no gene match: 9. Germline CDR1 reads LNHDA; CDR2 reads SQIVND (reference sequence). This CDR3 region has 17 residues. The CDR3 nucleotides are TGTGCCAGTAGTATAGTTTGGGACAGGGGAACGGGCACTGAAGCTTTCTTT. Its translation: CASSIVWDRGTGTEAFF.

This chain connects TRBV7-6 to TRBJ1-4; D possibly corresponds to TRBD1 (5 bases). Deletions cut 2 bases from V and 5 bases from J, with 18 bases between. Germline assignment: CDR1 SGHVS and CDR2 FNYEAQ. The CDR3 spans 17 residues. The CDR3: CASSLFPPGTPNEKLFF. The CDR3 nucleotides are TGTGCCAGCAGCTTATTTCCCCCTGGGACTCCAAATGAAAAACTGTTTTTT.

Here the CDR3 DNA reads TGTGCCAGCAGGGACCGTCCGGACCCCCGGTGCGAGCAGTACTTC. It codes for CASRDRPDPRCEQYF. The chain uses TRBV2 and TRBJ2-7; no definite D call. CDR1 and CDR2 (germline): SNHLY, FYNNEI. V dropped 6 bases and J dropped 6 bases, with 21 bases sitting between them. This CDR3 comprises 15 residues.

The chain combines TRBV6-1 with TRBJ1-5; 9 bases agree with TRBD1. Germline V gives CDR1 MNHNS, CDR2 SASEGT. J gave up 2 bases and V 7 bases, and 6 bases lay outside the gene matches. This CDR3 region has 15 residues. For the CDR3, the DNA is TGTGCCAGCAAAGGGACAGGGTTCCGCAATCAGCCCCAGCATTTT. It codes for CASKGTGFRNQPQHF.

J is TRBJ1-1 and V is TRBV29-1; tentatively, D is TRBD1 (5 bases). V gave up 4 bases and J gave up 0 bases, with 15 bases separating them. This CDR3 contains 15 residues. Germline-derived CDR1 and CDR2 are SQVTM and ANQGSEA. CDR3 region: CSVVGAKIMNTEAFF. DNA for the CDR3: TGCAGCGTTGTTGGGGCGAAGATTATGAACACTGAAGCTTTCTTT.

The V gene is TRBV4-3, the J gene TRBJ1-5; perhaps TRBD1 as D (5 bases). The CDR3 covers 16 residues. Per germline, CDR1 LGHNA and CDR2 YSLEER. V was shortened by 0 bases and J by 0 bases, with 9 bases between the two germline ends. The CDR3 reads CASSQDRTTSNQPQHF. CDR3 DNA sequence: TGCGCCAGCAGCCAAGACAGGACAACTAGCAATCAGCCCCAGCATTTT.

Only a few counts were recorded for this clone. This sequence joins TRBV27 and TRBJ2-1; perhaps TRBD2 as D (6 bases). V lost 4 bases, J lost 4 bases, and 14 bases lay in between. Germline lookup yields CDR1 MNHEY and CDR2 SMNVEV (reference sequence). The CDR3 has 15 amino acids. The CDR3 bases are TGTGCCAGCAGTTGGGGGACTTCCACTTACAATGAGCAGTTCTTC. Translated: CASSWGTSTYNEQFF.

V gene TRBV9 combines with J gene TRBJ2-3, with TRBD1 identical over 7 bases. CDR1 is SGDLS, CDR2 YYNGEE, per germline. Trimming took 4 bases from V and 2 from J; bases not matched to a gene: 7. The CDR3 contains 15 residues. This chain's CDR3 is CASSSLDRITDTQYF. The CDR3, as DNA: TGTGCCAGCAGCTCACTGGACAGGATCACAGATACGCAGTATTTT.

The chain has TRBV19 and TRBJ1-1; no clear D. CDR3 size: 11 residues. CDR1 LNHDA and CDR2 SQIVND come from the germline V gene (reference sequence). The ends were cut back, 7 bases at V and 6 bases at J, with 9 bases in the middle. Written as DNA, the CDR3 is TGTGCCAGTACCACGGGCCCTGAAGCTTTCTTT. This encodes CASTTGPEAFF.

About this clone: Just one base apart from a much larger clone, this may be a read error. This rearrangement joins TRBV9 to TRBJ2-7; D uncertain. This CDR3 is built from 12 residues. Germline V gene lookup returns CDR1 SGDLS and CDR2 YYNGEE. V was trimmed by 0 bases and J by 3 bases, leaving 4 bases between them. CDR3: CASSVGGYEQYF. CDR3 in DNA: TGTGCCAGCAGCGTAGGGGGCTACGAGCAGTACTTC.

The chain carries TRBV7-9 and TRBJ1-2; D gene unclear. The V gene's germline CDR1 is SEHNR and CDR2 FQNEAQ (reference sequence). The CDR3 contains 12 residues. V was pared by 5 bases and J by 8 bases, with 12 bases between. The CDR3 DNA reads TGTGCCAGCAGCCCAGATGAATCCGGCTACACCTTC. Its protein product is CASSPDESGYTF.

The rearrangement links TRBV5-8 to TRBJ1-1; D is unclear. V was cut by 3 bases and J by 7 bases, with 13 bases left in between. The CDR3 runs to 13 residues. CDR1 is SGHTS and CDR2 is YDEGEE in the germline V gene. This CDR3 is CASSSSVRNEAFF. As DNA, the CDR3 is TGTGCCAGCAGCTCTTCCGTACGGAATGAAGCTTTCTTT.

This sequence joins TRBV19 and TRBJ1-1, with 12 nucleotides matching TRBD1. J gave up 1 base and V 7 bases, and 4 bases lay outside the gene matches. Germline-derived CDR1 and CDR2 are LNHDA and SQIVND (reference sequence). The CDR3 is 15 amino acids. The DNA for the CDR3 is TGTGCCAGTATGGGACAGGGGGCAAGGAACACTGAAGCTTTCTTT. This sequence encodes CASMGQGARNTEAFF.

V is TRBV7-6 and J is TRBJ2-1, with unresolved D. CDR1 is SGHVS, CDR2 FNYEAQ, per germline. The CDR3 consists of 16 residues. Trimming removed 5 bases at V and 5 bases at J, with 19 bases between. CDR3 residues: CASSTLSALEDNEQFF. CDR3 in DNA: TGTGCCAGCAGCACCCTGAGTGCCCTCGAAGACAATGAGCAGTTCTTC.

The genes are TRBV7-2 and TRBJ2-3, with 9 bases identical to TRBD1. The CDR3 is 17 amino acids. Germline V gives CDR1 SGHTA, CDR2 FQGNSA. The junction had 15 bases not matched to a gene; V was cut back by 6 bases and J by 5 bases. This CDR3 reads CASSSLRQGGLGDTQYF. DNA of the CDR3: TGTGCCAGCAGTTCCCTCAGACAGGGGGGTCTGGGAGATACGCAGTATTTT.

This sequence joins TRBV6-5 and TRBJ2-2; D uncertain. Between the trimmed V and J ends, which lost 11 bases and 5 bases, there was a span of 15 bases. CDR3 length: 13 amino acids. Germline-derived CDR1 and CDR2 are MNHEY and SVGAGI. The CDR3 DNA reads TGTGCCCGCCCGGCGGCGAGGACCGGGGAGCTGTTTTTT. Protein product: CARPAARTGELFF.

J is TRBJ2-1 and V is TRBV27, with TRBD2 matching 13 bases. The CDR3 is made up of 13 amino acids. With 8 bases clipped from V and 9 bases from J, the junction kept 4 bases outside the gene matches. Germline V gene sequence: CDR1 MNHEY, CDR2 SMNVEV (reference sequence). The CDR3 protein is CASAGTSGAEQFF. In DNA form, the CDR3 reads TGTGCCAGCGCCGGGACTAGCGGGGCTGAGCAGTTCTTC.

This clone occurred once. The V and J genes are TRBV29-1 and TRBJ2-7; 10 bases fit TRBD1. The V gene end was trimmed by 3 bases and the J gene end by 1 base; junction bases not matched to a gene: 6. The CDR3 extends over 15 amino acids. Germline lookup yields CDR1 SQVTM and CDR2 ANQGSEA. The CDR3 reads CSVDEGQGFSYEQYF. The CDR3 DNA follows: TGCAGCGTTGACGAGGGACAGGGGTTTTCCTACGAGCAGTACTTC.